This T cell receptor beta chain was recovered during a study of T cell responses to AZD1222 COVID-19 vaccine. With regard to this clone: Its antigen is unknown.

General study results and limits: Unmutated variant regions reportedly attract nearly half of all spike-specific TCRs. The study sampled repertoires only after the peak T cell response. White British people made up most donors, females outnumbered males, and clonal diversity was possibly underestimated. Seropositive at baseline were only a handful of AZD1222 recipients.

The table came from immunoSEQ multiplex PCR; TCRdb's copy has only in-frame clones and leaves some out. Of some 150,000 clones listed, approximately 78% are singletons. With 6 bases clipped from V and 1 base from J, the junction kept 6 bases outside the gene matches. This CDR3 has 15 residues. CDR1 is MRHNA and CDR2 is SNTAGT in the germline V gene. The input for sequencing was peripheral blood, taken on day 0 of MenACWY control vaccination. The source of this sequence is an adult in good health. The chain employs TRBV6-4 and TRBJ1-1; 9 bases fit TRBD1. Here the CDR3 DNA reads TGTGCCAGCAGAATCGAACAGGGGGCGAACACTGAAGCTTTCTTT. This codes for CASRIEQGANTEAFF.